This TCR beta chain was identified during a study of cytotoxic CD8 clonotypes in ibrutinib-treated CLL. Study as a whole: The patient breakdown showed fewer than twelve relapsed/refractory and around 16 treatment-naive cases, with under 18 IGHV unmutated.

Germline V gives CDR1 MDHEN, CDR2 SYDVKM. This CDR3 is 12 amino acids long. The ends were cut back, 10 bases at V and 5 bases at J, with 14 bases in the middle. Study observations and caveats: At baseline, clonality was higher than in age-matched healthy donors and correlated with CD8+ counts.

In this sample, this clone turned up a few times. Its antigen is currently unknown. TCRdb keeps only in-frame clones here, not all; method: immunoSEQ multiplex PCR. The table includes just over 45,000 clones, 60% to 80% detected once. The V and J genes are TRBV28 and TRBJ1-2; possibly TRBD1 for D (5 bases). The sample in question was PBMCs, obtained after 12 months of ibrutinib treatment. The source is a human donor with chronic lymphocytic leukemia. In nucleotides, the CDR3 is TGTGCCACCACCGGGGCAGCTTATGGCTACACCTTC. Its translation is CATTGAAYGYTF.